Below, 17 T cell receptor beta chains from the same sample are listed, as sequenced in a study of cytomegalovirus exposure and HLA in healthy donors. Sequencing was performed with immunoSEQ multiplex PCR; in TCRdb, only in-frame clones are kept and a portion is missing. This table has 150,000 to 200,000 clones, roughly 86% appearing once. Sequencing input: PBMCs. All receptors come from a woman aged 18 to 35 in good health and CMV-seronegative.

The CDR3 is CSVEDGTSGELTDTQYF. CDR3 in DNA: TGCAGCGTTGAAGACGGGACTAGCGGGGAACTCACAGATACGCAGTATTTT. The chain joins TRBV29-1 to TRBJ2-3, with 13 bases identical to TRBD2. CDR3 length: 17 residues. Germline V gene lookup returns CDR1 SQVTM and CDR2 ANQGSEA. V gave up 0 bases and J gave up 2 bases; unmatched junction bases: 5.

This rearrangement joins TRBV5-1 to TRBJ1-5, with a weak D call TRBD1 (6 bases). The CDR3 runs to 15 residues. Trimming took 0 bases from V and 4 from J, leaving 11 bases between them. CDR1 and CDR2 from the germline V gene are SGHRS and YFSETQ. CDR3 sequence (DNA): TGCGCCAGCAGCTTGGTCGGGGGGCCAAATCAGCCCCAGCATTTT. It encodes CASSLVGGPNQPQHF. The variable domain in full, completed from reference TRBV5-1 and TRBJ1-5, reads KAGVTQTPRYLIKTRGQQVTLSCSPISGHRSVSWYQQTPGQGLQFLFEYFSETQRNKGNFPGRFSGRQFSNSRSEMNVSTLELGDSALYLCASSLVGGPNQPQHFGDGTRLSIL.

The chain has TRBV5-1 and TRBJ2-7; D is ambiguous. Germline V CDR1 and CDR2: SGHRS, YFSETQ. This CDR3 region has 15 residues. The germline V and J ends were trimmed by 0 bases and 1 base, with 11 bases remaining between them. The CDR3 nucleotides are TGCGCCAGCAGCTTGGGATACTCGAATTCCTACGAGCAGTACTTC. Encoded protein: CASSLGYSNSYEQYF.

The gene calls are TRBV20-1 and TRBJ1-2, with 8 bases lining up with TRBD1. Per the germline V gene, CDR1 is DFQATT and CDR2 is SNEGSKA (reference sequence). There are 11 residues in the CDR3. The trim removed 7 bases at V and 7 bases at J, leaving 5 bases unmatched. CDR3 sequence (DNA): TGCAGTGGTCGGCAGGGGGCTGGCTACACCTTC. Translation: CSGRQGAGYTF.

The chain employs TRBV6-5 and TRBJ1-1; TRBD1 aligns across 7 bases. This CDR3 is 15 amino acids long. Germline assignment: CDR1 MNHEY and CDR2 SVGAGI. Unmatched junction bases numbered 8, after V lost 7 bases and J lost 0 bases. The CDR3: CASNPPGQMNTEAFF. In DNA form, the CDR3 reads TGTGCCAGCAATCCACCGGGACAGATGAACACTGAAGCTTTCTTT.

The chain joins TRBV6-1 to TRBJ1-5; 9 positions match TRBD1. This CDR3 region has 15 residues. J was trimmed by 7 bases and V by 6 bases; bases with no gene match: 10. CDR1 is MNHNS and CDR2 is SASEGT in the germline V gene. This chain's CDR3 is CASRTGQGGFQPQHF. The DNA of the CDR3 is TGTGCCAGCAGGACGGGACAGGGAGGTTTCCAGCCCCAGCATTTT.

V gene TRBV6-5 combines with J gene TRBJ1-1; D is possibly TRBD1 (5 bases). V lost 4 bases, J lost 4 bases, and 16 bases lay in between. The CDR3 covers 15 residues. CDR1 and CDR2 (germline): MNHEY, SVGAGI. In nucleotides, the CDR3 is TGTGCCAGCAGTTCGTGGGGACGCGGGGGCACTGAAGCTTTCTTT. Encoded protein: CASSSWGRGGTEAFF.

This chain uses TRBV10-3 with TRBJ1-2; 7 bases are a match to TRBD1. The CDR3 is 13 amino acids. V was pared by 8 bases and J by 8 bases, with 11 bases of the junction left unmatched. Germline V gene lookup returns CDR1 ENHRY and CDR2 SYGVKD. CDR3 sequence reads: CAIGPGGHRGYTF. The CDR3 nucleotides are TGTGCCATCGGCCCAGGGGGGCATCGGGGCTACACCTTC.

CDR3 sequence (DNA): TGTGCCAGCTCACCACTCTCGGCAGGGGGGAACACCGGGGAGCTGTTTTTT. Translation: CASSPLSAGGNTGELFF. V is TRBV18 and J is TRBJ2-2; 7 bases match TRBD1. There are 17 residues in the CDR3. Losses at the gene ends were 1 base for V and 1 base for J; bases not matched to a gene: 6. The germline V gene encodes CDR1 KGHSH and CDR2 LQKENI. Supplemented by reference TRBV18 and TRBJ2-2, the full variable domain reads NAGVMQNPRHLVRRRGQEARLRCSPMKGHSHVYWYRQLPEEGLKFMVYLQKENIIDESGMPKERFSAEFPKEGPSILRIQQVVRGDSAAYFCASSPLSAGGNTGELFFGEGSRLTVL.

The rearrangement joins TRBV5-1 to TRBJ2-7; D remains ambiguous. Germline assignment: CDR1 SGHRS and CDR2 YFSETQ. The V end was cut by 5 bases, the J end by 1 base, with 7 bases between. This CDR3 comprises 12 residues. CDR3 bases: TGCGCCAGCAGTAAGCCTTCCTACGAGCAGTACTTC. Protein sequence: CASSKPSYEQYF.

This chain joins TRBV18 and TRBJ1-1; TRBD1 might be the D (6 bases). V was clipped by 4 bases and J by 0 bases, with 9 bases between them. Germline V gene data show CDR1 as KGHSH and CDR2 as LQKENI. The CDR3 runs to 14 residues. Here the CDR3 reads CASSRGQLNTEAFF. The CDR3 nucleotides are TGTGCCAGCTCACGAGGACAGCTGAACACTGAAGCTTTCTTT. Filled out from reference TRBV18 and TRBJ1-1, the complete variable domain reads NAGVMQNPRHLVRRRGQEARLRCSPMKGHSHVYWYRQLPEEGLKFMVYLQKENIIDESGMPKERFSAEFPKEGPSILRIQQVVRGDSAAYFCASSRGQLNTEAFFGQGTRLTVV.

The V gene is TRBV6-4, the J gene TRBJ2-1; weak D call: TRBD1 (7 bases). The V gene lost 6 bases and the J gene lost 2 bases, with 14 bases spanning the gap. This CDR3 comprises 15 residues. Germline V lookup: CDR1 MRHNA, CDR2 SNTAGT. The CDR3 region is CASSLRGDPYNEQFF. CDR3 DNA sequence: TGTGCCAGCAGCCTCAGGGGGGACCCCTACAATGAGCAGTTCTTC.

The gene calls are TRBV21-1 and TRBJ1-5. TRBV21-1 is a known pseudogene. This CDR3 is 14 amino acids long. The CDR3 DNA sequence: TGTGCTGCGCGGCCCCGGGGGATGGACCAGCCCCAGCATTTT. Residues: CAARPRGMDQPQHF.

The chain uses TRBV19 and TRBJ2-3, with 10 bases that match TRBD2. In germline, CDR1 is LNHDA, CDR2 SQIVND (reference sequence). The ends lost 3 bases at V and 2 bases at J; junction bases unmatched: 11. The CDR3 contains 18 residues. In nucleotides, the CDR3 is TGTGCCAGTAGTATTACCCCGCTAGCGGGAGTCGTCACAGATACGCAGTATTTT. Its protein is CASSITPLAGVVTDTQYF.

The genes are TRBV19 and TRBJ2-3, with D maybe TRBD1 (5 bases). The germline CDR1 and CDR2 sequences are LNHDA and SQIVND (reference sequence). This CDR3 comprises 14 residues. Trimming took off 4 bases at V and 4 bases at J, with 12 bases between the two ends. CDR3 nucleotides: TGTGCCAGTAGTAGTGGTCAGGGCCCAGATACGCAGTATTTT. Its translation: CASSSGQGPDTQYF.

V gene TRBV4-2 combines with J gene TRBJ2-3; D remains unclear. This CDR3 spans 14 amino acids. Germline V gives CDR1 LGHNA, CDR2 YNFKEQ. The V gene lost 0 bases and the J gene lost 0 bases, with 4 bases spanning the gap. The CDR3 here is CASSQDGSTDTQYF. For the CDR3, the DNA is TGTGCCAGCAGCCAAGACGGTAGCACAGATACGCAGTATTTT.

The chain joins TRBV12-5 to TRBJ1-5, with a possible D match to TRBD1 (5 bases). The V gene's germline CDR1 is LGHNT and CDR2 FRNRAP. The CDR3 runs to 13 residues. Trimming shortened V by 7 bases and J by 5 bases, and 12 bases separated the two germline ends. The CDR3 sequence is CASDNAGDQPQHF. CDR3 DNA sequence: TGTGCTAGTGATAACGCGGGGGATCAGCCCCAGCATTTT.